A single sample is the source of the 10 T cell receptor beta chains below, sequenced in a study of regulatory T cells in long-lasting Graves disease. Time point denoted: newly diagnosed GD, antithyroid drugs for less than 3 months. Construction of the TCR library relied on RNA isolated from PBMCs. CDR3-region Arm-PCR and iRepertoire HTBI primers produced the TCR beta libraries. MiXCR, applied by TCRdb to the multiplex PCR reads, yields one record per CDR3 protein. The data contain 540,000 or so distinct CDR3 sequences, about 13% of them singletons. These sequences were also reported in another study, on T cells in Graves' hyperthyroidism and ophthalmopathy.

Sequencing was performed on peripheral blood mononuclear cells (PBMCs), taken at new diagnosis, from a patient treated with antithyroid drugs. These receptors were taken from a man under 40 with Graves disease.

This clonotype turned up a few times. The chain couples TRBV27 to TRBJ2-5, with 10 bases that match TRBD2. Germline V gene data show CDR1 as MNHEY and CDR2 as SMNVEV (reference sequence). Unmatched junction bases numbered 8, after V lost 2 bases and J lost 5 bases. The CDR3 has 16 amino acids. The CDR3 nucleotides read TGTGCCAGCAGTTTAAGGCTAGCGGGAGTATTGGAGACCCAGTACTTC. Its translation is CASSLRLAGVLETQYF.

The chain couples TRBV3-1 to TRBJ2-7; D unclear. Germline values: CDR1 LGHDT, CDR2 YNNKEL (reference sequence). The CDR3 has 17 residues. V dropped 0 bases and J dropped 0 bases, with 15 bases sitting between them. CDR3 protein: CASSQEGVGISSYEQYF. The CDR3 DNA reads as TGTGCCAGCAGCCAAGAAGGAGTAGGGATAAGCTCCTACGAGCAGTACTTC.

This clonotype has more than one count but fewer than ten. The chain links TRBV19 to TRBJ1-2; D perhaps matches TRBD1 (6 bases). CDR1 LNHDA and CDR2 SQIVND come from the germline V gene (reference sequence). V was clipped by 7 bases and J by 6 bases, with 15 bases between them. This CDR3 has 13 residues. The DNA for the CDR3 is TGTGCCAGTACGAAACAGGGACCAGATGGCTACACCTTC. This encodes CASTKQGPDGYTF. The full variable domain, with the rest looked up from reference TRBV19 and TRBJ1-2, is DGGITQSPKYLFRKEGQNVTLSCEQNLNHDAMYWYRQDPGQGLRLIYYSQIVNDFQKGDIAEGYSVSREKKESFPLTVTSAQKNPTAFYLCASTKQGPDGYTFGSGTRLTVV.

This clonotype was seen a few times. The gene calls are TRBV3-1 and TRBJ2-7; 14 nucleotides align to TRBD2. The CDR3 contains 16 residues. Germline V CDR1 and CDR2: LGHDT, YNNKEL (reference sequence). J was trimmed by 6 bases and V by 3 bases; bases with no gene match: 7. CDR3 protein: CASSHRLAGGGSEQYF. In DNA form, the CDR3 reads TGTGCCAGCAGCCACAGACTAGCGGGAGGGGGAAGCGAGCAGTACTTC.

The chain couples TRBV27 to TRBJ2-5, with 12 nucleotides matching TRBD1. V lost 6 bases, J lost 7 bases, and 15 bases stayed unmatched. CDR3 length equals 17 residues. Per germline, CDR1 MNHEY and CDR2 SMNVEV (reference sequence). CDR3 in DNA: TGTGCCAGCAGCTCCCGGGACAGGGGGCTAGGGATGGGGACCCAGTACTTC. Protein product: CASSSRDRGLGMGTQYF.

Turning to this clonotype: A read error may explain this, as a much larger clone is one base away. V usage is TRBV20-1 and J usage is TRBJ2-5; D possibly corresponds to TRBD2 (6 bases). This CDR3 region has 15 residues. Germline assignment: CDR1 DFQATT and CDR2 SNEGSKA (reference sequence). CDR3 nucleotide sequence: TGCAGTGCTAGAGATGGAATAGCGGTCCAAGGGACCCAGTACTTC. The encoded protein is CSARDGIAVQGTQYF.

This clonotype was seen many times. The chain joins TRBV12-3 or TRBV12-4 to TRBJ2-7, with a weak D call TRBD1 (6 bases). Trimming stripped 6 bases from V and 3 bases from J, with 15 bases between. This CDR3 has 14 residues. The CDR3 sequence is CASRRIGQSYEQYF. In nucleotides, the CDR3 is TGTGCCAGCAGACGGATAGGACAGAGCTACGAGCAGTACTTC.

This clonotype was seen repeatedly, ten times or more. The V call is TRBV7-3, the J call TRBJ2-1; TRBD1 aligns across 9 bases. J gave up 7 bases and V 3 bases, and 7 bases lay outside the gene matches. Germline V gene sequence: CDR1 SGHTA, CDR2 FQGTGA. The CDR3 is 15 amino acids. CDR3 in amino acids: CASSLGTGTWNEQFF. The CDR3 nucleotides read TGTGCCAGCAGCTTGGGGACAGGGACATGGAATGAGCAGTTCTTC.

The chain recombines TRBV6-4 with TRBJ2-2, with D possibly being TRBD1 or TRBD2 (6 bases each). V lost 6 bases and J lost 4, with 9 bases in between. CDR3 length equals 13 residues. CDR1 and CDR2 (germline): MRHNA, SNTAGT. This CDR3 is CASRQGGTGELFF. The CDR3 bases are TGTGCCAGCAGACAGGGAGGCACCGGGGAGCTGTTTTTT.

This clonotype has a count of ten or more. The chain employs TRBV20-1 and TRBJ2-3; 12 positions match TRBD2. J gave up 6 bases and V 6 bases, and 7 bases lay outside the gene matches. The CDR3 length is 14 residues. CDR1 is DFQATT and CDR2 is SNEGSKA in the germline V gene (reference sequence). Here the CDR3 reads CSARLAGVGDTQYF. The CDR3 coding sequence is TGCAGTGCCCGACTAGCGGGAGTAGGGGATACGCAGTATTTT.